The 16 T cell receptor beta chains reported below all come from one sample, sequenced in a study of cytomegalovirus exposure and HLA in healthy donors. Primers for the PCR totalled 60 Vbeta and 13 Jbeta. Profiling relied on immunoSEQ multiplex PCR, and the TCRdb table lists in-frame clones only, not all of them. The sample shows over 150,000 clones, approximately 88% of them seen only once. Material: PBMCs. All receptors come from a boy between 2 and 10 years old in good health and CMV-seronegative.

The chain employs TRBV11-3 and TRBJ2-1, with 7 bases that match TRBD1. This CDR3 region has 16 residues. V dropped 1 base and J dropped 8; count of bases not matched to a gene: 11. The germline CDR1 and CDR2 sequences are SGHNT and YENEEA. CDR3 amino acids: CASSLGVNRGIDEQFF. The DNA for the CDR3 is TGTGCCAGCAGCTTAGGGGTCAACAGGGGAATCGATGAGCAGTTCTTC.

The chain is built from TRBV6-5 and TRBJ1-2; D is possibly TRBD1 (6 bases). The ends were cut back, 0 bases at V and 4 bases at J, with 15 bases in the middle. This CDR3 region has 16 residues. Germline V gene data show CDR1 as MNHEY and CDR2 as SVGAGI. The CDR3 sequence: CASSYSRQDYFYGYTF. The CDR3, as DNA: TGTGCCAGCAGTTACTCCAGACAGGATTATTTCTATGGCTACACCTTC.

The CDR3 is CASSPVRRLALWPDTQYF. CDR3 in DNA: TGTGCCAGCAGCCCAGTTAGGCGACTAGCCCTGTGGCCAGATACGCAGTATTTT. This chain uses TRBV7-2 with TRBJ2-3; TRBD2 matches 7 bases. Germline CDR1 and CDR2: SGHTA and FQGNSA. J lost 4 bases, V lost 5 bases, and 18 bases had no gene match. The CDR3 consists of 18 residues.

The chain uses TRBV29-1 and TRBJ2-5, with a possible D match to TRBD2 (6 bases). With the DNA end fitting TRBJ2-7 better, the J assignment may be wrong. CDR3 length: 13 residues. Germline CDR1 reads SQVTM; CDR2 reads ANQGSEA. The CDR3 reads CSVELRDGYEQYF. The DNA of the CDR3 is TGCAGCGTTGAACTGCGGGACGGCTACGAGCAGTACTTC.

J is TRBJ2-2 and V is TRBV2; 9 positions match TRBD2. Germline V CDR1 and CDR2: SNHLY, FYNNEI. This CDR3 is built from 15 residues. Trimming took 3 bases from V and 6 from J; bases not matched to a gene: 5. The CDR3 DNA sequence: TGTGCCAGCAGTGACAGCGGGAGGTTGTCCGGGGAGCTGTTTTTT. As protein: CASSDSGRLSGELFF.

V gene TRBV2 combines with J gene TRBJ1-1, with 7 nucleotides matching TRBD1. This CDR3 contains 14 residues. Germline CDR1 reads SNHLY; CDR2 reads FYNNEI. V shed 6 bases and J 0 bases; nucleotides not matched to a gene: 4. In DNA, the CDR3 is TGTGCCAGCAGGGCGGGACAGATGAACACTGAAGCTTTCTTT. Translated, it gives CASRAGQMNTEAFF.

The chain couples TRBV6-1 to TRBJ2-5, with D perhaps matching TRBD1 (5 bases). Germline-derived CDR1 and CDR2 are MNHNS and SASEGT. Trimming cost V 2 bases and J 1 base, with 14 bases left between them. CDR3 length: 16 amino acids. The CDR3: CASSERRLGPQETQYF. The CDR3 DNA reads TGTGCCAGCAGTGAACGGCGGCTGGGGCCCCAAGAGACCCAGTACTTC.

This chain joins TRBV7-9 and TRBJ2-1, with D possibly matching TRBD1 (7 bases). This CDR3 contains 16 residues. V shed 5 bases and J shed 2 bases, with 16 bases lying between them. The germline CDR1 and CDR2 sequences are SEHNR and FQNEAQ (reference sequence). In DNA, the CDR3 is TGTGCCAGCAGCCCGGCGGGGACAGCCACCTACAATGAGCAGTTCTTC. Residues: CASSPAGTATYNEQFF.

The rearrangement joins TRBV9 to TRBJ2-1; 8 bases fit TRBD2. This CDR3 contains 14 residues. The germline gives CDR1 SGDLS, CDR2 YYNGEE. Trimming cost V 4 bases and J 6 bases; bases outside gene matches: 6. CDR3 in amino acids: CASSISGSPNEQFF. CDR3 sequence (DNA): TGTGCCAGCAGCATAAGCGGGAGCCCCAATGAGCAGTTCTTC. Combining the CDR3 with reference TRBV9 and TRBJ2-1 gives the whole variable domain DSGVTQTPKHLITATGQRVTLRCSPRSGDLSVYWYQQSLDQGLQFLIQYYNGEERAKGNILERFSAQQFPDLHSELNLSSLELGDSALYFCASSISGSPNEQFFGPGTRLTVL.

The table lists this clone with a few counts. V and J are TRBV28 and TRBJ1-1; perhaps TRBD1 as D (5 bases). The CDR3 is made up of 13 amino acids. CDR1 and CDR2 (germline): MDHEN, SYDVKM. Trimming pared 3 bases from V and 1 base from J, leaving 6 bases between. The CDR3 DNA reads as TGTGCCAGCAGTTTGACAGAGAACACTGAAGCTTTCTTT. It is translated as CASSLTENTEAFF.

For the CDR3, the DNA is TGCGCCAGCAGCTTGGGACTAGAAGGGAATGAGCAGTTCTTC. Encoded protein: CASSLGLEGNEQFF. The chain employs TRBV5-1 and TRBJ2-1, with D perhaps TRBD2 (6 bases). This CDR3 has 14 amino acids. The V and J ends lost 0 bases and 7 bases respectively, with 11 bases between them. CDR1 is SGHRS and CDR2 is YFSETQ in the germline V gene.

The chain carries TRBV15 and TRBJ1-4; D is ambiguous. The CDR3 is 14 amino acids. V gave up 4 bases and J gave up 10 bases, with 16 bases separating them. The germline CDR1 and CDR2 sequences are LNHNV and YYDKDF (reference sequence). The CDR3 DNA follows: TGTGCCACCAGCACGTTCTATACCGAGGGAAAACTGTTTTTT. Its translation: CATSTFYTEGKLFF. Based on the CDR3 plus reference TRBV15 and TRBJ1-4, the full variable domain is DAMVIQNPRYQVTQFGKPVTLSCSQTLNHNVMYWYQQKSSQAPKLLFHYYDKDFNNEADTPDNFQSRRPNTSFCFLDIRSPGLGDTAMYLCATSTFYTEGKLFFGSGTQLSVL.

This clone was picked up one time. The CDR3, as DNA: TGCGCCAGCAGCTTGACAGGGGAGCAGCCCCAGCATTTT. This sequence encodes CASSLTGEQPQHF. The chain has TRBV5-1 and TRBJ1-5; 7 bases match TRBD1. CDR1 SGHRS and CDR2 YFSETQ come from the germline V gene. CDR3 size: 13 residues. With V trimmed by 1 base and J by 7 bases, 2 bases remained unmatched. Based on the CDR3 plus reference TRBV5-1 and TRBJ1-5, the full variable domain is KAGVTQTPRYLIKTRGQQVTLSCSPISGHRSVSWYQQTPGQGLQFLFEYFSETQRNKGNFPGRFSGRQFSNSRSEMNVSTLELGDSALYLCASSLTGEQPQHFGDGTRLSIL.

The chain couples TRBV5-6 to TRBJ2-3; a weak D match, TRBD1 (6 bases). This CDR3 contains 16 residues. Germline CDR1 and CDR2: SGHDT and YYEEEE. V gave up 0 bases and J gave up 4 bases, with 15 bases separating them. The CDR3 here is CASSLEGTGQADTQYF. The CDR3 DNA reads as TGTGCCAGCAGCTTGGAGGGTACAGGGCAGGCAGATACGCAGTATTTT.

The rearrangement joins TRBV7-8 to TRBJ2-2, with TRBD1 identical over 8 bases. Germline CDR1 reads SGHVS; CDR2 reads FQNEAQ. This CDR3 has 15 amino acids. The trim removed 6 bases at V and 0 bases at J, leaving 3 bases unmatched. The CDR3 DNA is TGTGCCAGCAGATCGGGACAGGCGAACACCGGGGAGCTGTTTTTT. Amino acid sequence: CASRSGQANTGELFF. The whole variable domain, filled in from reference TRBV7-8 and TRBJ2-2, reads GAGVSQSPRYKVAKRGQDVALRCDPISGHVSLFWYQQALGQGPEFLTYFQNEAQLDKSGLPSDRFFAERPEGSVSTLKIQRTQQEDSAVYLCASRSGQANTGELFFGEGSRLTVL.

The chain couples TRBV9 to TRBJ2-5, with a possible D match to TRBD1 (5 bases). The CDR3 consists of 13 residues. CDR1 is SGDLS, CDR2 YYNGEE, per germline. Trimming left V 2 bases short and J 5 bases short, with 10 bases between. DNA for the CDR3: TGTGCCAGCAGCGTCAGGGAAATTGAGACCCAGTACTTC. It translates to CASSVREIETQYF.